Detailed here is one TCR beta chain. These data come from a study of blood T cell repertoires in COVID-19. The overall study: Some COVID-19 samples were acute and others convalescent; all came from the United States, Italy and Spain. Sources were T cells, B-cell-depleted T cells, or PBMCs; the material itself was cDNA or gDNA.

Per the original data handling: Counts of nucleated cells, estimated from reference gene primer amplification, were obtained. Profiled with immunoSEQ multiplex PCR; TCRdb holds only in-frame clones, not every one. Clone size and V and J calls were adopted from that table, with D and trimming inferred from the DNA. The data contain nearly 60,000 clones, approximately 81% of them singletons. The V and J ends lost 2 bases and 2 bases, in that order; junction bases with no gene match: 2. Germline-derived CDR1 and CDR2 are ENHRY and SYGVKD. The CDR3 extends over 14 amino acids. Sequenced sample: peripheral blood. The source is a man aged 35 to 55 with active COVID-19. This chain uses TRBV10-3 with TRBJ2-7, with 8 bases matching TRBD1. The CDR3 reads CAISEGTGPYEQYF. The CDR3 DNA follows: TGTGCCATCAGTGAGGGGACAGGACCCTACGAGCAGTACTTC.